This TCR beta chain was sequenced during a study of regulatory T cells in long-lasting Graves disease. The ends lost 2 bases at V and 6 bases at J; junction bases unmatched: 9. Germline CDR1 reads KGHSH; CDR2 reads LQKENI. The CDR3 runs 15 residues. This clonotype was seen at least ten times. Its antigen is as yet unknown. This sample's time point: newly diagnosed GD, antithyroid drugs for less than 3 months. From PBMCs, RNA was extracted and then used to make the TCR library. Combining iRepertoire HTBI primers with Arm-PCR of CDR3 regions, the authors built TCR beta libraries. TCRdb analysed the multiplex PCR reads with MiXCR anew, one entry per CDR3 protein. The sample comprises under 300,000 distinct CDR3 sequences, 20% to 25% of which are singletons, and about 15% rests with the top ten. General observations from the study: Persistent disease was characterized by preferential usage of TRBV28, TRBJ1-2 and TRBJ2-5.

The sequenced sample was peripheral blood mononuclear cells (PBMCs), obtained at new diagnosis, from a patient treated with antithyroid drugs. The rearrangement joins TRBV18 to TRBJ2-7; 8 bases line up with TRBD1. This clonotype was sampled from a female donor with Graves disease. The DNA for the CDR3 is TGTGCCAGCTCACCAGGCGGGCAGGGGGCTCGCGAGCAGTACTTC. This gives the protein CASSPGGQGAREQYF. Full variable domain (rest looked up from reference TRBV18 and TRBJ2-7): NAGVMQNPRHLVRRRGQEARLRCSPMKGHSHVYWYRQLPEEGLKFMVYLQKENIIDESGMPKERFSAEFPKEGPSILRIQQVVRGDSAAYFCASSPGGQGAREQYFGPGTRLTVT.